This entry features one T cell receptor beta chain sequence. At least ten counts were recorded for this clonotype. What this receptor recognizes is not known. No much larger clone exists at a distance of one base, and base qualities are not known. The library was built by means of RACE. Sequencing took place on a NextSeq 500. During library preparation, unique molecular identifiers were attached to individual cDNA molecules so that TCRs could be counted quantitatively and reproducibly. Each blood RNA sample was used to sequence both TCR alpha and TCR beta chains. On the study's bioinformatics: A median of about 100,000 TCRs per sample was observed, with a range of roughly 23,224 to 750,000. The Decombinator software suite was used to annotate V, J and CDR3 in the TCR reads. Every sample was subsampled to the same number of TCRs (28,000) for the PS versus PT1 abundance plots. Expanded TCRs were defined as absent before sensitization and observed at least eight times at the 2-week time point. TCRdb took the public reads, trimmed them with fastp at Q25, ran MiXCR for clone calling and kept in-frame beta chains. Under each unique CDR3 protein, matching rows form one entry showing the most common genes and DNA. The V and J calls, along with clone size, are taken from TCRdb and not from the paper's own processing. The sample yields roughly 38,000 distinct CDR3 sequences; roughly 7.2% were counted once. About 1.2% of the sample goes to the ten largest clones.

This sample was taken from a study of human T cells and chemical hapten exposure (dated by TCRdb to 2020 to 2023). As for the study more broadly: For sensitization, 2% DPC in acetone was applied to a 2 cm by 2 cm area of upper inner arm skin. Blood for TCR sequencing was provided by twenty-nine alopecia patients at one to four time points (pre-sensitization, 2, 6 and 24 weeks). Blood was sampled from patients pre-sensitization (week 0) and at 2, 6 and about 24 weeks after DPC sensitization. Throughout the approximately 25-week study period, patients were also given weekly therapeutic DPC doses on the scalp. Libraries were pooled for sequencing, and variation in per-sample TCR yields was attributed mainly to small differences in library volumes within the pool. Patch testing was done on the upper back using Finn chambers containing 0.01% DPC, and results were scored after 6 days according to International Contact Dermatitis Research Group standards. This study followed changes in the peripheral blood TCR repertoire in vivo during primary and secondary sensitization of alopecia patients to the hapten diphenylcyclopropenone (DPC). The patient cohort, mostly female, included alopecia areata with under or over 50% scalp involvement, alopecia totalis and alopecia universalis. The research as a whole found: DPC sensitization did not change how many TCRs were above 1 in 1000 frequency, and no evidence was found of alterations in global repertoire structure. Patch test score was positively correlated with the number of PT1 expanded TCRs, with significance at thresholds 8, 16 and 32 but not at 4. Repeated subsampling changed both the strength of the expansion versus patch-test correlation and the threshold at which that correlation became significant. Significantly more large CDR3 similarity clusters were formed by expanded TCRs than by pre-sensitization or healthy control sets, consistent with antigen-driven responses. Because every patient had alopecia, a presumed autoimmune disease, the patients' immune response might differ from that of healthy individuals.

Via the germline V gene, CDR1 is MNHNS and CDR2 SASEGT. Including cysteine and phenylalanine, the CDR3 has 12 amino acids. CDR3 DNA only is kept here, 36 bases in frame from base 1. V is pared back by 6 bases and J by 2 bases, with 8 bases lying between the germline termini. The sample's time point, from its label and the paper: pre-sensitization, week 0. Taken with the paper, the label for treatment or condition translates to: therapeutic diphenylcyclopropenone sensitization with weekly scalp DPC. Blood at each patch-test visit was drawn before the patch test was applied. Patients were eligible if aged 18 to 70, diagnosed with alopecia and judged suitable for DPC therapy, and pregnant patients were excluded. Total RNA was extracted from unfractionated whole blood that had been collected in Tempus Blood RNA tubes.

The chain is made from TRBV6-1 and TRBJ2-7, and TRBD2 may be the D gene, going by 5 matching bases. The sequencing here drew on whole blood, taken in connection with sensitization to the hapten diphenylcyclopropenone (DPC). This receptor was taken from a woman aged 45 to 65 with alopecia areata. Some clones in this sample may be carry-over from other donors' samples. The DNA sequence follows: TGTGCCAGCAGGGACTCGCCCTACGAGCAGTACTTC. Translated, it gives CASRDSPYEQYF.